The sequence of this T cell receptor beta chain was determined in a study of beta chain features in type 1 diabetes. Sequencing targeted expressed TCRB transcripts, as all isolated RNA had been reverse transcribed. Clones were read by immunoSEQ multiplex PCR, and TCRdb kept only the in-frame ones, dropping some. The sample lists fewer than 650,000 clones; roughly a sixth were seen once. The CDR3 totals 13 residues. CDR1 KGHSH and CDR2 LQKENI come from the germline V gene. V was clipped by 4 bases and J by 0 bases, with 6 bases between them. The TCR originated in a young man in good health. The chain is built from TRBV18 and TRBJ2-5; TRBD1 might be the D (6 bases). What was sequenced was naive CD4+ T cells from blood. The CDR3 bases are TGTGCCAGCTCACGGACAGACCAAGAGACCCAGTACTTC. This sequence encodes CASSRTDQETQYF.